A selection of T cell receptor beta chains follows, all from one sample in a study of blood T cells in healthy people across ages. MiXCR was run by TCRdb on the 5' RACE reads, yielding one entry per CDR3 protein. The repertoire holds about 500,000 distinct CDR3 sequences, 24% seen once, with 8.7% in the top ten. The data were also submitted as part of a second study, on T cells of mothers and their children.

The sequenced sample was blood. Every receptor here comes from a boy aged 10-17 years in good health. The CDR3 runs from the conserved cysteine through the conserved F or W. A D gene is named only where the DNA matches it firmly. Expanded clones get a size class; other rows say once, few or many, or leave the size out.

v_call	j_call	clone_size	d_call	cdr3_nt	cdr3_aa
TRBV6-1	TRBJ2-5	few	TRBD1	TGTGCCAGCAGTCCATACCGACAGGGAGATGGTCATGAGCAGCTCTTC	CASSPYRQGDGHEQLF
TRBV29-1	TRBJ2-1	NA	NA	TGCAGCGTTCACAGGGACGGGAGCGAGCACAATGAGCAGTTCTTC	CSVHRDGSEHNEQFF
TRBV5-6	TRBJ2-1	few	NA	TGTGCCAGCAGCTTGAGTTTCAGTCTAGCCACCTACAATGAGCAGTTCTTC	CASSLSFSLATYNEQFF
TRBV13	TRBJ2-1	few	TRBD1	TGTGCCAGCGGGGACAGCCGCTCCTACAATGAGCAGTTCTTC	CASGDSRSYNEQFF
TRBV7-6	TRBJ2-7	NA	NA	TGTGCCAGCAGCTCGTCAGGGAACACTGGCTACGAGCAGTACTTC	CASSSSGNTGYEQYF
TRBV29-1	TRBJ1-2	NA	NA	TGCAGCGTTGAAGATCCCGACATGGGGGGCTACACCTTC	CSVEDPDMGGYTF
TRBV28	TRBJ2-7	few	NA	TGTGCCAGTTTTCCCGGGGCAGTCAAATTGAGCTCCTACGAGCAGTACTTC	CASFPGAVKLSSYEQYF
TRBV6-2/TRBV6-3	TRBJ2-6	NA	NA	TGTGCCAGCAGTTACTCGAGTTTTACTGGGGCCAACGTCCTGACTTTC	CASSYSSFTGANVLTF
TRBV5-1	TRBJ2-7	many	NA	TGCGCCAGCAGCTTGGAGGGTCGGTACGAGCAGTACTTC	CASSLEGRYEQYF
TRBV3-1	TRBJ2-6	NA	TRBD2	TGTGCCAGCAGCCTCGGGGGGGGAATCTCTGGGACCAACGTCCTGACTTTC	CASSLGGGISGTNVLTF
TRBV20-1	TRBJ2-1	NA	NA	TGCAGTGCTAGTTCTGGGTTTGAGCAGTTCTTC	CSASSGFEQFF
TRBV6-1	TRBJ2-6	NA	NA	TGTGCCACCGGCGGGGACCTTGGCCCATCTGGGGCCAACGTCCTGACTTTC	CATGGDLGPSGANVLTF
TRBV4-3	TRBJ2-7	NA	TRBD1	TGCGCCAGCAGCCCTCGGCAGGGGGTCTCCTACGAGCAGTACTTC	CASSPRQGVSYEQYF
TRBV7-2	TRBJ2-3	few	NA	TGTGCCAGCAGCTTAGGAGGGCCAGCGGACGGCACAGATACGCAGTATTTT	CASSLGGPADGTDTQYF
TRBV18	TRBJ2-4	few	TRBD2	TGTGCCAGCTCACCACAGCGGGAAGCCAAAAACATTCAGTACTTC	CASSPQREAKNIQYF
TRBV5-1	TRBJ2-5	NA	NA	TGCGCCAGCAAGCGGTACGAGACCCAGTACTTC	CASKRYETQYF
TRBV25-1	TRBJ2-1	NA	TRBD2	TGTGCCAGCACCAGACTAGCGGGCTCCTACAATGAGCAGTTCTTC	CASTRLAGSYNEQFF
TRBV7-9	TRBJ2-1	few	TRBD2	TGTGCCAGCAGCTGGGGACTAGCGGTTTCTACAAATGAGCAGTTCTTC	CASSWGLAVSTNEQFF
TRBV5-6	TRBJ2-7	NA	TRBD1	TGTGCCAGCAGCTTATGGAACAGGGGTTACGAGCAGTACTTC	CASSLWNRGYEQYF
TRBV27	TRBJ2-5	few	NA	TGTGCCAGCAGCTCGAGGGGGGGGTACCAAGAGACCCAGTACTTC	CASSSRGGYQETQYF
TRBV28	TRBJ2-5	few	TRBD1	TGTGCCAGCAGTACCAGGGGGCTGAGCGGAGAGACCCAGTACTTC	CASSTRGLSGETQYF
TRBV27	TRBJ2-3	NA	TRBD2	TGTGCCAGCAGTGGGATGGGGGGGAGTGACACAGATACGCAGTATTTT	CASSGMGGSDTDTQYF
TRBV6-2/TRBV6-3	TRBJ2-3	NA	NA	TGTGCCAGCAGTTACTCCCCAGATACGCAGTATTTT	CASSYSPDTQYF
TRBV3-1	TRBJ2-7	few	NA	TGTGCCAGTACCTATAAAGGGTCTAACGAGCAGTACTTC	CASTYKGSNEQYF
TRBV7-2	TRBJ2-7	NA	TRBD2	TGTGCCAGCAGCGCTCACGGGACTAGCGGGATGAGATCCTACGAGCAGTACTTC	CASSAHGTSGMRSYEQYF
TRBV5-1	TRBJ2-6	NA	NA	TGCGCCAGCAGCTTCGCCTTCTCTGGGGCCAACGTCCTGACTTTC	CASSFAFSGANVLTF
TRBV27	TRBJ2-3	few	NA	TGTGCCAACAGTCTAACTGGGGCAGATACGCAGTATTTT	CANSLTGADTQYF